These 25 T cell receptor beta chains share one sample of origin, sequenced in a study of shared clonotypes between healthy human individuals. Clones were read by immunoSEQ multiplex PCR, and TCRdb kept only the in-frame ones, dropping some. The table records around 2.3 million clones, roughly 95% of them present only once. The sample taken for sequencing was naive CD4+ T cells sorted from blood. Subset specified: CD45RA+ positively selected. The receptor source for this set is a man aged 18 to 29 in good health.

The V call is TRBV6-1, the J call TRBJ1-5, with 8 bases lining up with TRBD1. Germline V gene data show CDR1 as MNHNS and CDR2 as SASEGT. The CDR3 totals 14 residues. The V and J ends lost 4 bases and 9 bases, in that order; junction bases with no gene match: 8. The CDR3 loop is CASSAQTGETPQHF. The CDR3 DNA reads as TGTGCCAGCAGTGCCCAGACAGGGGAGACGCCCCAGCATTTT.

J is TRBJ2-2 and V is TRBV30; D is undetermined. Germline CDR1 reads GTSNPN; CDR2 reads SVGIG (reference sequence). This CDR3 region has 16 residues. The V end was cut by 0 bases, the J end by 6 bases, with 17 bases between. The CDR3 spells CAWSVSGPVGPGELFF. The CDR3 nucleotides are TGTGCCTGGAGTGTTTCGGGCCCTGTCGGGCCCGGGGAGCTGTTTTTT.

V is TRBV14 and J is TRBJ1-5; D is undetermined. The V and J ends lost 0 bases and 7 bases respectively, with 7 bases between them. CDR3 length equals 13 residues. Germline CDR1 SGHDN, CDR2 FVKESK. CDR3 DNA sequence: TGTGCCAGCAGCCAAGATAAGGGCCAGCCCCAGCATTTT. It translates to CASSQDKGQPQHF.

This chain joins TRBV6-6 and TRBJ2-1; 10 bases fit TRBD2. The CDR3 has 16 amino acids. V trimming: 4 bases; J trimming: 4 bases; junction bases outside the gene matches: 7. Germline CDR1 is MNHNY and CDR2 is SVGAGI (reference sequence). The CDR3 loop reads CASSSPDSGRYNEQFF. The CDR3 bases are TGTGCCAGCAGTTCTCCAGATAGCGGGAGGTACAATGAGCAGTTCTTC.

This clone occurred once. V is TRBV7-9 and J is TRBJ2-6; D perhaps matches TRBD1 (6 bases). CDR1 SEHNR and CDR2 FQNEAQ come from the germline V gene (reference sequence). The CDR3 spans 18 residues. Trimming removed 5 bases from V and 0 bases from J, with 17 bases in between. As DNA, the CDR3 is TGTGCCAGCAGCCGGGTGGGCAGGGGACGCTCTGGGGCCAACGTCCTGACTTTC. It is translated as CASSRVGRGRSGANVLTF.

V is TRBV6-1 and J is TRBJ1-2; D unclear. This CDR3 has 16 amino acids. The germline V gene encodes CDR1 MNHNS and CDR2 SASEGT. Trimming shortened V by 2 bases and J by 0 bases, and 13 bases separated the two germline ends. The CDR3 bases are TGTGCCAGCAGTGAAACAGACACTCTTTCTAACTATGGCTACACCTTC. Encoded protein: CASSETDTLSNYGYTF.

V is TRBV5-1 and J is TRBJ1-1; D is ambiguous. The CDR3 is 12 amino acids. Germline CDR1 SGHRS, CDR2 YFSETQ. V was shortened by 3 bases and J by 7 bases, with 10 bases between the two germline ends. In nucleotides, the CDR3 is TGCGCCAGCAGCTCCGGACTGGGTGAAGCTTTCTTT. This gives the protein CASSSGLGEAFF.

This sequence joins TRBV5-6 and TRBJ1-2; D gene ambiguous. The CDR3 runs to 12 residues. Germline CDR1 reads SGHDT; CDR2 reads YYEEEE. With 1 base removed from V and 7 bases from J, the gap between germline ends came to 8 bases. The CDR3 DNA follows: TGTGCCAGCAGCTTGTCGGGTTTTGGCTACACCTTC. It is translated as CASSLSGFGYTF.

The V and J genes are TRBV18 and TRBJ2-7; maybe TRBD1 (6 bases). V was cut by 4 bases and J by 2 bases, with 12 bases left in between. CDR1 is KGHSH and CDR2 is LQKENI in the germline V gene. The CDR3 is 14 amino acids. The CDR3 sequence is CASSQDRITYEQYF. The CDR3 nucleotides read TGTGCCAGCTCACAGGACAGAATAACCTACGAGCAGTACTTC.

As to this clone: The sample carries other DNA sequences with the same CDR3. V usage is TRBV2 and J usage is TRBJ1-2; D remains ambiguous. Germline CDR1 SNHLY, CDR2 FYNNEI. CDR3 size: 12 residues. V gave up 4 bases and J gave up 2 bases, with 5 bases separating them. The CDR3 DNA is TGTGCCAGCAGTGGTCAGAACTATGGCTACACCTTC. It encodes CASSGQNYGYTF.

The J gene is TRBJ1-4, the V gene TRBV11-2, with unresolved D. Germline CDR1 and CDR2: SGHAT and FQNNGV. The CDR3 spans 14 residues. Trimming pared 3 bases from V and 5 bases from J, leaving 10 bases between. As DNA, the CDR3 is TGTGCCAGCAGCTTCCGGACGGGAAATGAAAAACTGTTTTTT. It specifies CASSFRTGNEKLFF.

The chain links TRBV18 to TRBJ2-7; 9 nucleotides match TRBD1. The CDR3 is 15 residues long. Germline V lookup: CDR1 KGHSH, CDR2 LQKENI. Unmatched junction bases numbered 9, after V lost 5 bases and J lost 4 bases. CDR3 amino acids: CASSTGTGPLYEQYF. The CDR3 bases are TGTGCCAGCTCAACCGGGACAGGGCCTCTATACGAGCAGTACTTC. Full variable domain (rest looked up from reference TRBV18 and TRBJ2-7): NAGVMQNPRHLVRRRGQEARLRCSPMKGHSHVYWYRQLPEEGLKFMVYLQKENIIDESGMPKERFSAEFPKEGPSILRIQQVVRGDSAAYFCASSTGTGPLYEQYFGPGTRLTVT.

The chain uses TRBV29-1 and TRBJ1-2; possibly TRBD1 for D (5 bases). The CDR3 sequence is 11 residues long. V dropped 3 bases and J dropped 4 bases, with 6 bases sitting between them. CDR1 is SQVTM and CDR2 is ANQGSEA in the germline V gene. This CDR3 reads CSVEGPYGYTF. The CDR3 DNA sequence: TGCAGCGTTGAGGGACCCTATGGCTACACCTTC.

The DNA of the CDR3 is TGTGCCAGCAGCCGGGACCCTAAGTACGAGCAGTACTTC. Translated, it gives CASSRDPKYEQYF. The V and J genes are TRBV27 and TRBJ2-7, with D perhaps TRBD1 or TRBD2 (5 bases each). This CDR3 contains 13 residues. Trimming pared 6 bases from V and 4 bases from J, leaving 13 bases between. Per the germline V gene, CDR1 is MNHEY and CDR2 is SMNVEV (reference sequence).

The chain recombines TRBV6-4 with TRBJ2-3; TRBD2 is a possible D gene (6 bases). Trimming stripped 1 base from V and 4 bases from J, with 12 bases between. Germline lookup yields CDR1 MRHNA and CDR2 SNTAGT. The length of the CDR3 is 15 residues. CDR3 DNA: TGTGCCAGCAGTGACTTAGGCGGGAACGCAGATACGCAGTATTTT. Protein sequence: CASSDLGGNADTQYF.

Comment on this clone: Additional DNA sequences in this sample encode the identical CDR3. The V gene is TRBV9, the J gene TRBJ2-5; D is perhaps TRBD1 or TRBD2 (5 bases each). Germline V gives CDR1 SGDLS, CDR2 YYNGEE. CDR3 size: 15 residues. V gave up 0 bases and J gave up 3 bases, with 12 bases separating them. In DNA form, the CDR3 reads TGTGCCAGCAGCGTAGAGCCGGGGACGAAAGAGACCCAGTACTTC. Translated, it gives CASSVEPGTKETQYF.

The V and J genes are TRBV28 and TRBJ2-1; 9 bases agree with TRBD1. Germline V lookup: CDR1 MDHEN, CDR2 SYDVKM. V gave up 5 bases and J gave up 5 bases; unmatched junction bases: 7. The CDR3 length is 15 residues. CDR3 bases: TGTGCCAGCAGTCCACCGGGACAGGGCAACAATGAGCAGTTCTTC. This codes for CASSPPGQGNNEQFF.

This chain connects TRBV6-1 to TRBJ1-4, with TRBD1 as a possible D gene (6 bases). Germline-derived CDR1 and CDR2 are MNHNS and SASEGT. V was cut by 4 bases and J by 4 bases, with 16 bases left in between. The CDR3 contains 16 residues. CDR3 nucleotides: TGTGCCAGCAGTGGACTGGGACAACTACTTAATGAAAAACTGTTTTTT. Protein: CASSGLGQLLNEKLFF.

To note about this clone: The same CDR3 can be traced to other DNA sequences in this sample. This chain joins TRBV5-1 and TRBJ2-3; D possibly corresponds to TRBD2 (6 bases). The V end was cut by 3 bases, the J end by 1 base, with 6 bases between. Per the germline V gene, CDR1 is SGHRS and CDR2 is YFSETQ. This CDR3 has 13 amino acids. Here the CDR3 DNA reads TGCGCCAGCAGCTCGGGAGGCACAGATACGCAGTATTTT. Its protein is CASSSGGTDTQYF.

This chain connects TRBV30 to TRBJ2-5, with 10 positions matching TRBD2. This CDR3 has 16 residues. V was pared by 1 base and J by 1 base, with 6 bases of the junction left unmatched. CDR1 is GTSNPN and CDR2 is SVGIG in the germline V gene (reference sequence). The CDR3 is CAWSGVAGGLQETQYF. The CDR3 coding sequence is TGTGCCTGGAGTGGGGTAGCGGGGGGACTCCAAGAGACCCAGTACTTC.

This chain connects TRBV5-1 to TRBJ2-2, with a tentative D call TRBD1 (6 bases). The CDR3 is made up of 15 amino acids. Trimming shortened V by 3 bases and J by 2 bases, and 11 bases separated the two germline ends. Germline assignment: CDR1 SGHRS and CDR2 YFSETQ. Written as DNA, the CDR3 is TGCGCCAGCAGCTCCAGGACAGTCAACACCGGGGAGCTGTTTTTT. This codes for CASSSRTVNTGELFF.

This clone was observed a single time. This rearrangement joins TRBV14 to TRBJ2-7; D is possibly TRBD2 (6 bases). The CDR3 spans 15 residues. V was trimmed by 1 base and J by 2 bases, leaving 12 bases between them. Germline-derived CDR1 and CDR2 are SGHDN and FVKESK. The CDR3 DNA is TGTGCCAGCAGCCAAGGGGGGGTGCCCGCCTACGAGCAGTACTTC. Encoded protein: CASSQGGVPAYEQYF.

The chain uses TRBV10-3 and TRBJ1-4; D is possibly TRBD1 (6 bases). Trimming stripped 3 bases from V and 8 bases from J, with 10 bases between. CDR3 length equals 13 residues. Germline V gene lookup returns CDR1 ENHRY and CDR2 SYGVKD. Here the CDR3 reads CAISDRGEEKLFF. CDR3 nucleotides: TGTGCCATCAGTGACAGGGGAGAGGAAAAACTGTTTTTT.

The rearrangement joins TRBV9 to TRBJ1-1, with no clear D. V was trimmed by 0 bases and J by 8 bases, leaving 11 bases between them. Germline CDR1 and CDR2: SGDLS and YYNGEE. The CDR3 loop spans 13 amino acids. The CDR3 here is CASSVGKETEAFF. The DNA of the CDR3 is TGTGCCAGCAGCGTAGGGAAGGAAACAGAAGCTTTCTTT.

This clone was recorded once. The chain uses TRBV21-1 and TRBJ1-1. TRBV21-1 represents a pseudogene. The CDR3 is made up of 14 amino acids. The CDR3 loop reads CASTPRVGNTEAFF. CDR3 nucleotide sequence: TGTGCCAGCACCCCTAGGGTAGGGAACACTGAAGCTTTCTTT.